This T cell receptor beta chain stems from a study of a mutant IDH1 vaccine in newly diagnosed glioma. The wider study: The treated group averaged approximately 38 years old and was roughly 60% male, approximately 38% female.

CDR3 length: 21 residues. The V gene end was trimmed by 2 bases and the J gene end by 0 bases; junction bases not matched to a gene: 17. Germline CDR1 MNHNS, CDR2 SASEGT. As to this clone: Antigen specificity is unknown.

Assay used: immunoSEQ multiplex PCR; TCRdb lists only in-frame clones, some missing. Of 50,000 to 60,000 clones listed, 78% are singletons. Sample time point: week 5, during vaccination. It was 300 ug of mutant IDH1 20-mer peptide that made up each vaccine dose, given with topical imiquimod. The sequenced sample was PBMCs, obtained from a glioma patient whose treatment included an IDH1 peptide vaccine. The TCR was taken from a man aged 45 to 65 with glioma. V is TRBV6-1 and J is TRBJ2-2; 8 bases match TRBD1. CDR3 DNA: TGTGCCAGCAGTGAAAGTCTCAGGGGGCTTGGGTTTGCTGCGAACACCGGGGAGCTGTTTTTT. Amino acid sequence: CASSESLRGLGFAANTGELFF.